This T cell receptor (beta chain) appears in the sequencing data of a study of B cell selection in AIRE deficiency. Whole-study results and caveats: Shared Treg sequences had shorter CDR3s, biased toward rearrangements with few non-templated insertions. With only TCRbeta sequenced, around 40% of shared healthy Treg sequences overlapped Tconv.

Worth noting for this clone: Its antigen remains unidentified.

V lost 5 bases and J lost 8, with 16 bases in between. This CDR3 is 13 amino acids long. Germline V gene lookup returns CDR1 SGHRS and CDR2 YFSETQ. Regulatory T cells were sorted as CD4+CD25hiCD127low/negative cells. Generated by immunoSEQ multiplex PCR, the TCRdb table keeps only in-frame clones and is missing some. The table lists around 20,000 clones, approximately 94% of them singletons. The rearrangement links TRBV5-1 to TRBJ1-2, with D maybe TRBD1 (6 bases). Sequenced material: CD4+CD25+ Tregs sorted from PBMCs. This sequence originates from a human donor in good health. The CDR3: CASRPWGQGGYTF. CDR3 coding DNA: TGCGCCAGCAGGCCATGGGGGCAGGGAGGCTACACCTTC.